The 21 T cell receptor beta chains given below trace back to one sample, sequenced in a study of control samples from healthy donors and cancer patients. Clones were sequenced by immunoSEQ multiplex PCR, and TCRdb holds only the in-frame ones, with some missing. The sample shows around 68,000 clones, about four fifths of them seen only once. Sequences were obtained from blood. The receptors here all came from a man aged 50-59 years in good health.

This clone was counted between two and nine times. The chain combines TRBV29-1 with TRBJ1-5; perhaps TRBD1 as D (6 bases). This CDR3 spans 13 amino acids. V was trimmed by 5 bases and J by 4 bases, leaving 12 bases between them. Germline lookup yields CDR1 SQVTM and CDR2 ANQGSEA. In nucleotides, the CDR3 is TGCAGCGTTTCTGGACAGCCAAATCAGCCCCAGCATTTT. Encoded protein: CSVSGQPNQPQHF.

The rearrangement joins TRBV11-3 to TRBJ1-3; D not certain. The germline V gene encodes CDR1 SGHNT and CDR2 YENEEA. The CDR3 loop spans 14 amino acids. The V end lost 0 bases, the J end lost 1 base, and 4 bases lay between the germline ends. The CDR3 DNA sequence: TGTGCCAGCAGCTTAGAAAGATCTGGAAACACCATATATTTT. Translation: CASSLERSGNTIYF.

The chain uses TRBV2 and TRBJ1-6, with 7 bases matching TRBD1. The CDR3 covers 14 residues. CDR1 is SNHLY, CDR2 FYNNEI, per germline. Losses at the gene ends were 5 bases for V and 9 bases for J; bases not matched to a gene: 7. The CDR3 sequence: CASSRQGASSPLHF. The CDR3 bases are TGTGCCAGCAGTCGACAGGGAGCAAGTTCACCCCTCCACTTT.

This chain links TRBV2 with TRBJ2-7; D remains ambiguous. Germline V gives CDR1 SNHLY, CDR2 FYNNEI. CDR3 length: 13 residues. The V end lost 6 bases, the J end lost 5 bases, and 14 bases lay between the germline ends. CDR3 nucleotide sequence: TGTGCCAGCAGCGCTGCGGAACGGCACGAGCAGTACTTC. Translation gives CASSAAERHEQYF.

The gene calls are TRBV2 and TRBJ2-5, with D tentatively TRBD1 (5 bases). Germline-derived CDR1 and CDR2 are SNHLY and FYNNEI. The CDR3 extends over 15 amino acids. The V and J ends lost 7 bases and 2 bases respectively, with 17 bases between them. The CDR3 DNA reads as TGTGCCAGCATGCGGTATAGACAGCAACAAGAGACCCAGTACTTC. The encoded protein is CASMRYRQQQETQYF. The full variable domain, completed using reference TRBV2 and TRBJ2-5, is EPEVTQTPSHQVTQMGQEVILRCVPISNHLYFYWYRQILGQKVEFLVSFYNNEISEKSEIFDDQFSVERPDGSNFTLKIRSTKLEDSAMYFCASMRYRQQQETQYFGPGTRLLVL.

The chain links TRBV7-7 to TRBJ2-5; 8 bases align to TRBD1. The CDR3 loop spans 15 amino acids. The junction had 3 bases not matched to a gene; V was cut back by 3 bases and J by 0 bases. From germline, CDR1 is SSHAT and CDR2 FNYEAQ (reference sequence). The CDR3 spells CASSLDRADQETQYF. The CDR3 nucleotides are TGTGCCAGCAGCTTGGACAGGGCGGACCAAGAGACCCAGTACTTC. Full variable domain (remainder filled in from reference TRBV7-7 and TRBJ2-5): GAGVSQSPRYKVTKRGQDVTLRCDPISSHATLYWYQQALGQGPEFLTYFNYEAQPDKSGLPSDRFSAERPEGSISTLTIQRTEQRDSAMYRCASSLDRADQETQYFGPGTRLLVL.

The J gene is TRBJ1-5, the V gene TRBV24-1; TRBD1 might be the D (6 bases). V was shortened by 7 bases and J by 2 bases, with 14 bases between the two germline ends. The CDR3 extends over 15 amino acids. Germline V gene data show CDR1 as KGHDR and CDR2 as SFDVKD. CDR3 loop: CATSDGQRGNQPQHF. The CDR3 bases are TGTGCCACCAGCGACGGACAGAGGGGCAATCAGCCCCAGCATTTT.

This clone was counted a single time. This chain uses TRBV9 with TRBJ1-6; D is uncertain. Germline CDR1 is SGDLS and CDR2 is YYNGEE. V shed 6 bases and J shed 7 bases, with 17 bases lying between them. This CDR3 has 15 residues. DNA for the CDR3: TGTGCCAGCACCCTCGGGAGACGGCGAAATTCACCCCTCCACTTT. Amino acid sequence: CASTLGRRRNSPLHF.

The CDR3 region is CASSPNPSGASTDTQYF. The CDR3 DNA reads TGTGCCAGCAGCCCGAACCCTAGCGGAGCTAGCACAGATACGCAGTATTTT. The rearrangement joins TRBV5-6 to TRBJ2-3, with 7 bases identical to TRBD2. CDR3 length: 17 residues. The V segment lost 4 bases and the J segment 0 bases; nucleotides outside the gene matches: 11. CDR1 is SGHDT, CDR2 YYEEEE, per germline.

The chain has TRBV5-8 and TRBJ1-5; possible D gene TRBD1, 6 bases. The CDR3 is made up of 15 amino acids. From germline, CDR1 is SGHTS and CDR2 YDEGEE. Trimming took off 2 bases at V and 3 bases at J, with 12 bases between the two ends. CDR3: CASSLSGGNNQPQHF. The CDR3 nucleotides are TGTGCCAGCAGCTTATCCGGGGGCAACAATCAGCCCCAGCATTTT.

The chain carries TRBV5-1 and TRBJ2-2; TRBD1 might be the D (5 bases). Germline V lookup: CDR1 SGHRS, CDR2 YFSETQ. This CDR3 is built from 18 residues. Trimming stripped 3 bases from V and 0 bases from J, with 18 bases between. CDR3 region: CASSSPGDRATNTGELFF. CDR3 coding DNA: TGCGCCAGCAGCTCCCCGGGCGACAGAGCTACGAACACCGGGGAGCTGTTTTTT. Complete variable domain (other parts from reference TRBV5-1 and TRBJ2-2): KAGVTQTPRYLIKTRGQQVTLSCSPISGHRSVSWYQQTPGQGLQFLFEYFSETQRNKGNFPGRFSGRQFSNSRSEMNVSTLELGDSALYLCASSSPGDRATNTGELFFGEGSRLTVL.

In nucleotides, the CDR3 is TGTGCCAGCAGCTTAGCGGACCGGAGCTCCTATAATTCACCCCTCCACTTT. Its translation: CASSLADRSSYNSPLHF. The genes are TRBV11-2 and TRBJ1-6; D call uncertain. V gave up 1 base and J gave up 0 bases, with 10 bases separating them. The CDR3 is 17 amino acids. Looked up from germline, CDR1 is SGHAT and CDR2 is FQNNGV.

The chain carries TRBV28 and TRBJ2-5, with 14 bases that match TRBD2. CDR3 length: 16 residues. The V segment lost 6 bases and the J segment 4 bases; nucleotides outside the gene matches: 7. From germline, CDR1 is MDHEN and CDR2 SYDVKM. The CDR3 sequence is CASSRLAGGRLETQYF. In DNA, the CDR3 is TGTGCCAGCAGCCGACTAGCGGGAGGGCGCCTAGAGACCCAGTACTTC.

The chain employs TRBV9 and TRBJ2-7, with 7 bases aligning to TRBD1. With 9 bases clipped from V and 6 bases from J, the junction kept 15 bases outside the gene matches. Germline CDR1 is SGDLS and CDR2 is YYNGEE. The CDR3 contains 14 residues. The CDR3 DNA reads TGTGCCACCGGTCACCGGCAGGGGGAATCCGAGCAGTACTTC. Its translation: CATGHRQGESEQYF.

V gene TRBV11-3 combines with J gene TRBJ2-7; TRBD2 is a possible D gene (6 bases). CDR3 length: 14 amino acids. Germline V gives CDR1 SGHNT, CDR2 YENEEA. Trimming took off 1 base at V and 5 bases at J, with 12 bases between the two ends. CDR3 amino acids: CASSLAGTVNEQYF. CDR3 DNA sequence: TGTGCCAGCAGCTTAGCAGGGACTGTGAACGAGCAGTACTTC.

The V and J genes are TRBV2 and TRBJ1-6; 9 positions match TRBD1. The CDR3 has 14 amino acids. The ends lost 7 bases at V and 9 bases at J; junction bases unmatched: 7. CDR1 SNHLY and CDR2 FYNNEI come from the germline V gene. The CDR3 DNA reads TGTGCCAGCACCCCACAGGGGGCGGCTTCACCCCTCCACTTT. This encodes CASTPQGAASPLHF.

The chain couples TRBV20-1 to TRBJ2-1; 14 bases map to TRBD2. Germline CDR1 reads DFQATT; CDR2 reads SNEGSKA (reference sequence). With V trimmed by 3 bases and J by 4 bases, 17 bases remained unmatched. There are 20 residues in the CDR3. The CDR3 bases are TGCAGTGCTAGTGGCGGGAGAGGGACTAGCGGGAGTTCGGGTTACAATGAGCAGTTCTTC. It is translated as CSASGGRGTSGSSGYNEQFF.

The rearrangement uses TRBV5-6 and TRBJ1-1; tentatively, D is TRBD1 (6 bases). This CDR3 contains 13 residues. Deletions cut 4 bases from V and 4 bases from J, with 11 bases between. Germline V gene lookup returns CDR1 SGHDT and CDR2 YYEEEE. CDR3 nucleotides: TGTGCCAGCAGCAAGGGACAACGCACTGAAGCTTTCTTT. Translation gives CASSKGQRTEAFF.

The V and J genes are TRBV24-1 and TRBJ2-4, with D maybe TRBD1 (5 bases). This CDR3 is built from 18 residues. Germline values: CDR1 KGHDR, CDR2 SFDVKD. The V and J ends lost 2 bases and 1 base respectively, with 17 bases between them. CDR3 nucleotides: TGTGCCACCAGTGATTCGACAGACAACCCTGGGGCCAAAAACATTCAGTACTTC. It codes for CATSDSTDNPGAKNIQYF.

The gene calls are TRBV5-1 and TRBJ2-1; TRBD2 matches 16 bases. Unmatched junction bases numbered 7, after V lost 4 bases and J lost 15 bases. This CDR3 contains 14 residues. In germline, CDR1 is SGHRS, CDR2 YFSETQ. The CDR3 nucleotides read TGCGCCAGCAGCCCCGGGACTAGCGGGAGGGTTTGGTTCTTC. Protein product: CASSPGTSGRVWFF.

The CDR3, as DNA: TGTGCCAGCAGCTTAGGCCCTACGCAGTATTTT. This sequence encodes CASSLGPTQYF. The chain recombines TRBV5-4 with TRBJ2-3; no definite D call. Germline V gene lookup returns CDR1 SGHNT and CDR2 YYREEE (reference sequence). CDR3 length: 11 amino acids. V was clipped by 2 bases and J by 8 bases, with 6 bases between them.